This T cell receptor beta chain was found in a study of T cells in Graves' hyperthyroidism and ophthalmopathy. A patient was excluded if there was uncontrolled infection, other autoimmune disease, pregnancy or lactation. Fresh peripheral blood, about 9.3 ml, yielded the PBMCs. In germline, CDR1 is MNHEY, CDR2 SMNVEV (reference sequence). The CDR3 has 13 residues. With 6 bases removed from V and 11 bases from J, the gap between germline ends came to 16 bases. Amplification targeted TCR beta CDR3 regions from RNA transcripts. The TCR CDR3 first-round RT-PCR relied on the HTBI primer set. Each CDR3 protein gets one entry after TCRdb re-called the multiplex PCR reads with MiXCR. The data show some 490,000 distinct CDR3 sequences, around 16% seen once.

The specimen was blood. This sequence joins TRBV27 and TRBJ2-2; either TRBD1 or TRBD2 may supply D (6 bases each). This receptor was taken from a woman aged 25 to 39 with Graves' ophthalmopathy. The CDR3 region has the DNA TGTGCCAGCAGCTTAGGGGGACTCACTGAGCTGTTTTTT. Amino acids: CASSLGGLTELFF.